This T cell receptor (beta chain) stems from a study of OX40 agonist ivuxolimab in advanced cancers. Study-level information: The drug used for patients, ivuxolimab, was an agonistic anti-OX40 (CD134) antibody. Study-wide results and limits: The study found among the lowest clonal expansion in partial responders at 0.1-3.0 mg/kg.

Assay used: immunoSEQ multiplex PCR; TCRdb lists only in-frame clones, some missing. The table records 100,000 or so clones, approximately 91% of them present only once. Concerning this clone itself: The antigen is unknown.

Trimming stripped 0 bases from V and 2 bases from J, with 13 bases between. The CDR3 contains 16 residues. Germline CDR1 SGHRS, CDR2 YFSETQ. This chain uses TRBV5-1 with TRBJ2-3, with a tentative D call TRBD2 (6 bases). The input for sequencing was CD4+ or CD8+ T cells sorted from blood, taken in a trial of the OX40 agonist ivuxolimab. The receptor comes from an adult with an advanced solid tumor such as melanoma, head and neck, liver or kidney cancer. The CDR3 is CASSLEPGSFTDTQYF. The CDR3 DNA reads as TGCGCCAGCAGCTTGGAACCCGGGAGTTTCACAGATACGCAGTATTTT.